This T cell receptor (beta chain) is drawn from a study of beta chain features in type 1 diabetes. Findings of the study overall: Type 1 diabetes patients had moderately but significantly shorter TCRB CDR3s in all four CD4+ subsets.

Isolation of CD4+ naive, central memory, regulatory and stem cell-like memory cells was achieved by sorting via CD45RO/CCR7/CD25/CD127/CD95/CD27. The V segment lost 5 bases and the J segment 6 bases; nucleotides outside the gene matches: 3. Germline V gene lookup returns CDR1 SGHVS and CDR2 FNYEAQ. This CDR3 is built from 12 residues. On this clone itself: Antigen specificity is unknown.

The whole isolated RNA underwent reverse transcription, so sequencing captured expressed TCRB transcripts. The repertoire was sequenced with immunoSEQ multiplex PCR; TCRdb's copy has only in-frame clones and lacks some. This repertoire shows 500,000 to 700,000 clones, about 16% found once; its top ten account for about 0.097%. Input material: naive CD4+ T cells from blood. This receptor was identified in a man aged 18 to 30 in good health. The chain carries TRBV7-6 and TRBJ2-7; TRBD2 matches at 8 bases. This CDR3 reads CASSAAGGEQYF. CDR3 nucleotides: TGTGCCAGCAGCGCGGCGGGGGGCGAGCAGTACTTC.